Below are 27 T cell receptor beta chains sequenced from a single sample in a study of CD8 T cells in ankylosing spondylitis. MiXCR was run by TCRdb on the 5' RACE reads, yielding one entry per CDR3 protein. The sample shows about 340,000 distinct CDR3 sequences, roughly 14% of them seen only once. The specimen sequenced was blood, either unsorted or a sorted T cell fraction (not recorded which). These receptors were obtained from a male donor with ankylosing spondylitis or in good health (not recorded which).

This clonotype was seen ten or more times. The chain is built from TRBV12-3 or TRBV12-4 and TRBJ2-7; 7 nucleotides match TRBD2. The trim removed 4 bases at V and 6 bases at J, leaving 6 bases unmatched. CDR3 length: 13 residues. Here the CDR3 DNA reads TGTGCCAGCAGTTCTAGAGGGAGGGGCGAGCAGTACTTC. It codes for CASSSRGRGEQYF.

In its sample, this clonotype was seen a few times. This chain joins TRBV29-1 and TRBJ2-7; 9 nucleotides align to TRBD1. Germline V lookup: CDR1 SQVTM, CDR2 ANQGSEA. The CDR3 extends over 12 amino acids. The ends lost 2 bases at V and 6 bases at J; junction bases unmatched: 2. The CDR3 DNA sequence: TGCAGCGTTGAAACAGGGGGCGTCGAGCAGTACTTC. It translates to CSVETGGVEQYF.

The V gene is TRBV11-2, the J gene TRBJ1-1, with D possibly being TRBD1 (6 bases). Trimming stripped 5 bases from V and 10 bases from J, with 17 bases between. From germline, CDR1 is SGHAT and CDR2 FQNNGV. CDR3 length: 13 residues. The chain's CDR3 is CASSPGTRFPAFF. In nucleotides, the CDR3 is TGTGCCAGCAGCCCAGGGACACGCTTTCCAGCTTTCTTT.

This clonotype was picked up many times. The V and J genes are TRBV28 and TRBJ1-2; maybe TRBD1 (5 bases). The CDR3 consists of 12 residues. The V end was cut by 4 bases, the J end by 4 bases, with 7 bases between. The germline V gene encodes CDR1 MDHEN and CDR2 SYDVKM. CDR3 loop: CASSWGGYGYTF. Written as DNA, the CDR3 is TGTGCCAGCAGTTGGGGGGGCTATGGCTACACCTTC.

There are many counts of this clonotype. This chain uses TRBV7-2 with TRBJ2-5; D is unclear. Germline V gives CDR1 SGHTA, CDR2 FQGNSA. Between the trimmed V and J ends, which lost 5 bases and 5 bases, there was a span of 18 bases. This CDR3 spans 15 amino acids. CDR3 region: CASSPTIRPGETQYF. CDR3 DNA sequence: TGTGCCAGCAGCCCCACAATCCGACCTGGCGAGACCCAGTACTTC.

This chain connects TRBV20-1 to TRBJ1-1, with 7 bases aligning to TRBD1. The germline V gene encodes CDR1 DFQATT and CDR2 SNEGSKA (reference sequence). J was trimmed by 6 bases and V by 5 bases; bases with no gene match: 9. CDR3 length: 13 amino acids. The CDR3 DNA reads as TGCAGTGCTTCGACGACAGGGCGGGCTGAAGCTTTCTTT. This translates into CSASTTGRAEAFF.

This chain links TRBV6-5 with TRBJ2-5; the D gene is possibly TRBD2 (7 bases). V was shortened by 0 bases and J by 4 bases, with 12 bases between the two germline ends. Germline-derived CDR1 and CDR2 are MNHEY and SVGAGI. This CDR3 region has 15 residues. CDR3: CASSYSAGARETQYF. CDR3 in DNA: TGTGCCAGCAGTTACTCGGCGGGGGCGAGAGAGACCCAGTACTTC.

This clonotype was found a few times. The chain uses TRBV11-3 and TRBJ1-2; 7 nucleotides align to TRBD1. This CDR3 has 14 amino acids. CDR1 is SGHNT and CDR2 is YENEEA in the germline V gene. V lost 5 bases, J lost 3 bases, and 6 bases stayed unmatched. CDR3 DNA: TGTGCCAGCAGCACCCGGACAGGCGACTATGGCTACACCTTC. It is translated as CASSTRTGDYGYTF.

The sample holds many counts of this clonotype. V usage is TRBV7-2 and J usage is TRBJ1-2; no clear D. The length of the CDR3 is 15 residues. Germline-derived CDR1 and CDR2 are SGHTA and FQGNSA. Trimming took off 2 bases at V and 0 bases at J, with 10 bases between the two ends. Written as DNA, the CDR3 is TGTGCCAGCAGCTTATACCCCCTTTCTAACTATGGCTACACCTTC. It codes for CASSLYPLSNYGYTF.

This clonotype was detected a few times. CDR3 coding DNA: TGCAGTGCTCGAGGGGGGGGAACTAGCACAGATACGCAGTATTTT. This gives the protein CSARGGGTSTDTQYF. The chain has TRBV20-1 and TRBJ2-3; D possibly corresponds to TRBD2 (7 bases). The CDR3 is 15 amino acids. Trimming pared 5 bases from V and 0 bases from J, leaving 15 bases between. Germline V gives CDR1 DFQATT, CDR2 SNEGSKA (reference sequence).

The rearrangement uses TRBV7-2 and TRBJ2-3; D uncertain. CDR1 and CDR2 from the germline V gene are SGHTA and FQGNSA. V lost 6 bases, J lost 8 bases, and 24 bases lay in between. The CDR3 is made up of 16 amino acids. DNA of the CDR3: TGTGCCAGCAGTTACGAGGCTGGATATGCCCGCCCTACGCAGTATTTT. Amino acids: CASSYEAGYARPTQYF.

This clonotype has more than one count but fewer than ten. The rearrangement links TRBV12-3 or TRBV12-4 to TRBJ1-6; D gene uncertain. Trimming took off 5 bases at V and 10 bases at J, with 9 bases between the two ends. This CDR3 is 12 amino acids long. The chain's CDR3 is CASSPLNSPLHF. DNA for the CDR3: TGTGCCAGCAGTCCTCTAAACTCACCCCTCCACTTT.

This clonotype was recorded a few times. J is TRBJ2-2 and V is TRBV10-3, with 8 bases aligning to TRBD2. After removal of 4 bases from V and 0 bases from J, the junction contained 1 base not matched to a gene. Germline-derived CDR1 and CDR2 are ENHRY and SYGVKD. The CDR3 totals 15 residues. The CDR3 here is CAISGSGANTGELFF. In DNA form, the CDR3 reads TGTGCCATCAGTGGTAGCGGGGCGAACACCGGGGAGCTGTTTTTT.

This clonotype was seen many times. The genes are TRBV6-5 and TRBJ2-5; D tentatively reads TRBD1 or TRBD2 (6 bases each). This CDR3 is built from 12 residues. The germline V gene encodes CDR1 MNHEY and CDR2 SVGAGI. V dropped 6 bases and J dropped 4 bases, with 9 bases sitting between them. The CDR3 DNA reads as TGTGCCAGCAGAAAGGGGGGAGAGACCCAGTACTTC. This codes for CASRKGGETQYF.

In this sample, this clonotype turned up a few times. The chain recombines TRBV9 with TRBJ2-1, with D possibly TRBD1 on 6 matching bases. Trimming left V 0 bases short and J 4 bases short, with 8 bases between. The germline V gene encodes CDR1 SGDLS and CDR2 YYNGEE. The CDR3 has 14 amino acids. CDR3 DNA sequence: TGTGCCAGCAGCGTAGGGACAGTTTACAATGAGCAGTTCTTC. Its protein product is CASSVGTVYNEQFF.

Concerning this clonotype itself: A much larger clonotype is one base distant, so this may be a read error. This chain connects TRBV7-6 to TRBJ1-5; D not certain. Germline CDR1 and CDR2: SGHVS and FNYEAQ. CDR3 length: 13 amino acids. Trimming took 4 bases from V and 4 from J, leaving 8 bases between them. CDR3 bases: TGTGCCAGCAGCTCAACGGTGAATCAGCCCCAGCATTTT. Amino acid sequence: CASSSTVNQPQHF.

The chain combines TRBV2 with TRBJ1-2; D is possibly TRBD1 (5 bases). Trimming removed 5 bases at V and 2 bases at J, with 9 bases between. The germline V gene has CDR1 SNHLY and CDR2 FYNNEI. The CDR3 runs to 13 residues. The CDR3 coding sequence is TGTGCCAGCAGTCTATGGGGGAACTATGGCTACACCTTC. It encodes CASSLWGNYGYTF.

CDR3 DNA: TGCGCCAGCAGTTTTGAGTCAGATACGCAGTATTTT. It translates to CASSFESDTQYF. The chain uses TRBV5-1 and TRBJ2-3; the D is unclear. The CDR3 consists of 12 residues. The V gene lost 5 bases and the J gene lost 4 bases, with 8 bases spanning the gap. Germline CDR1 SGHRS, CDR2 YFSETQ.

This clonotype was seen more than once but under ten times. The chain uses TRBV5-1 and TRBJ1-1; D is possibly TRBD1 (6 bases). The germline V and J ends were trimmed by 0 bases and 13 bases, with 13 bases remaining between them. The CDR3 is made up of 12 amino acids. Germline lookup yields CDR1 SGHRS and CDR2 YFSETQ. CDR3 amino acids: CASSLDQGKGFF. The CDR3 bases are TGCGCCAGCAGCTTGGATCAGGGGAAGGGTTTCTTT.

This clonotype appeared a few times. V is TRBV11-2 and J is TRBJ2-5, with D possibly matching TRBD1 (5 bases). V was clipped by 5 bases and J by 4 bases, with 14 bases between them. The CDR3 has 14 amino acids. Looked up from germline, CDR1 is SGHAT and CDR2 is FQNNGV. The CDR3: CASSPRRGTETQYF. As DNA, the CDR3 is TGTGCCAGCAGCCCGAGAAGGGGTACAGAGACCCAGTACTTC.

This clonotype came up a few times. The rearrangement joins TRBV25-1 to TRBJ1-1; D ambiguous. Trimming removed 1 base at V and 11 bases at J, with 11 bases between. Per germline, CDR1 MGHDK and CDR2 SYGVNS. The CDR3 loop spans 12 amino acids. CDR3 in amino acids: CASSESGRKAFF. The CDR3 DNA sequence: TGTGCCAGCAGTGAATCTGGGCGAAAGGCTTTCTTT.

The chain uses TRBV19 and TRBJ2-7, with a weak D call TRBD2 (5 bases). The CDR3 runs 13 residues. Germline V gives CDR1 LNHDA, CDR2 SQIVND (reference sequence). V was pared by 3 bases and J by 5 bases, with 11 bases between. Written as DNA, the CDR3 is TGTGCCAGTAGTATCCGGGGAGACCACGAGCAGTACTTC. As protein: CASSIRGDHEQYF.

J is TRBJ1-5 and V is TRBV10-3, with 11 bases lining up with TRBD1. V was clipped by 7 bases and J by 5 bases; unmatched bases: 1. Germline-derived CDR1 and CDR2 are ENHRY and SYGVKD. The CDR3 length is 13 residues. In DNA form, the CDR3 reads TGTGCCATCAAGGGACAGGGGGATCAGCCCCAGCATTTT. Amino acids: CAIKGQGDQPQHF.

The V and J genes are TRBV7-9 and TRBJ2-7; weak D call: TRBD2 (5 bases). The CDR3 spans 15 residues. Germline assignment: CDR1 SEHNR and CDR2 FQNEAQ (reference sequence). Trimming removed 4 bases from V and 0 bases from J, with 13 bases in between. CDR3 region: CASSSDLLASYEQYF. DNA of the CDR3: TGTGCCAGCAGCTCGGACTTACTCGCCTCCTACGAGCAGTACTTC.

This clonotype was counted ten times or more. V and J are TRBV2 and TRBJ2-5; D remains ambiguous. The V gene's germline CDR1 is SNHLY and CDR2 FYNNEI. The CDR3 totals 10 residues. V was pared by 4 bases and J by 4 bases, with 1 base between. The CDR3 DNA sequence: TGTGCCAGCAGTGTAGAGACCCAGTACTTC. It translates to CASSVETQYF.

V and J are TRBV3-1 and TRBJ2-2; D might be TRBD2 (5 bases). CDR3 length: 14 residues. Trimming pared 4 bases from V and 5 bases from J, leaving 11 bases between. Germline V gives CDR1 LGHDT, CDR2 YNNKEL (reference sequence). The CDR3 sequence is CASSRERVTGELFF. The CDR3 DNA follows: TGTGCCAGCAGCCGAGAGAGGGTGACCGGGGAGCTGTTTTTT.

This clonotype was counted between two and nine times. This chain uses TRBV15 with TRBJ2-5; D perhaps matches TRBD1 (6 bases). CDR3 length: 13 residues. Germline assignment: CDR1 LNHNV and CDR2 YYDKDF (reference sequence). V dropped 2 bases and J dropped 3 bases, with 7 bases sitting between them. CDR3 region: CATSRKGEETQYF. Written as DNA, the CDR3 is TGTGCCACCAGCAGAAAGGGGGAAGAGACCCAGTACTTC.